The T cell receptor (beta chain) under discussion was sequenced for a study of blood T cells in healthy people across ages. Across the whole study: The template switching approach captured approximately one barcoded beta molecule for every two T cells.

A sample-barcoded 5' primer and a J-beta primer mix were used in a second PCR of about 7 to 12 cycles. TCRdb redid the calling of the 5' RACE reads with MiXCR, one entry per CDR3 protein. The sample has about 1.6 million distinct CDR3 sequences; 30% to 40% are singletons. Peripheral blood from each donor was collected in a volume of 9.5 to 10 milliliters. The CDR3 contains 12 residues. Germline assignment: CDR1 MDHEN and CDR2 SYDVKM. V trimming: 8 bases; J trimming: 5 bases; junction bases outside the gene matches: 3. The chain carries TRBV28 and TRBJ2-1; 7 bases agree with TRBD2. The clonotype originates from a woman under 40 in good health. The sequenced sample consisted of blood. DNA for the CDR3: TGTGCCAGCCCAAGCGGGGACAATGAGCAGTTCTTC. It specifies CASPSGDNEQFF.